This T cell receptor (beta chain) was captured by sequencing in a study of T cells in Graves' hyperthyroidism and ophthalmopathy. Any patient presenting with uncontrolled infection, other autoimmune disease, pregnancy or lactation was left out. Diagnoses rested on clinical symptoms, serum thyroxine and TRAb, thyroid ultrasound and orbital computed tomography. RNA transcripts were the template for amplifying TCR beta CDR3 regions. Researchers ran a first-round RT-PCR on the TCR CDR3 using the HTBI primer set. TCRdb ran MiXCR on the multiplex PCR reads and lists one entry per CDR3 protein. The repertoire holds 550,000 to 700,000 distinct CDR3 sequences, just over 45% seen once, with roughly 19% in the top ten. In this sample, this clonotype turned up many times. Sequences were obtained from peripheral blood or thyroid tissue (not recorded which). The clonotype originates from an adult woman with Graves' disease, either hyperthyroidism or ophthalmopathy (not recorded which).

CDR3 sequence (DNA): TGTGCCAGCAGTGTAGGACAGGGCGGTGAGACCCAGTACTTC. This translates into CASSVGQGGETQYF. The chain has TRBV2 and TRBJ2-5; TRBD1 matches at 8 bases. The germline CDR1 and CDR2 sequences are SNHLY and FYNNEI. The CDR3 has 14 residues. J was trimmed by 5 bases and V by 4 bases; bases with no gene match: 6.